This TCR beta chain stems from a study of T cell repertoires in ileal Crohn's disease (dated by TCRdb to between 2017 and 2020). At the level of the whole study: The median duration of disease was approximately 8.3 years, and at the time of surgery around 35% of patients were active smokers. The study sequenced about 150 mucosal samples from 57 patients, taken at several locations on the surgical specimen and at postoperative endoscopy. Every patient underwent surgery because of a complication, which was stricturing disease in 61% of cases and penetrating disease in 39%. A Rutgeerts score above i0 was used to define endoscopic postoperative recurrence. Roughly half of the patients were given postoperative therapy, with about a dozen receiving thiopurines and around 18 receiving anti-TNF agents. The study ran alongside a multicentre cohort designed to identify predictors of early endoscopic recurrence after ileocolonic resection. The TCR repertoire was analysed in around 50 patients with Crohn's disease drawn from a prospective multicentre cohort. General study outcomes and caveats: More high-frequency clones were carried by sorted CD8 T cells than by CD4 T cells, suggesting that mucosal expansions were mainly CD8. Only a subgroup of patients, of unstated size, had their mucosal CD4 and CD8 T cells sorted and sequenced. Endoscopic recurrence was linked to a higher percentage of high-frequency clones at surgery, and recurrence occurred in every patient whose clonality exceeded 26.8% (18/57). Patients who were active smokers at surgery had a significantly higher proportion of clonal expansions than non-smokers (roughly 27% vs 19%, p=0.02).

About this clone itself: Its antigen is still unknown. Base qualities are not at hand, and no much larger clone is one base apart.

Roughly 550 nanograms of biopsy DNA per sample were submitted for commercial TCRB immunosequencing. CDR3 regions were amplified from genomic DNA by Adaptive Biotechnology using a two-step, amplification bias-controlled multiplex PCR. In the first PCR, primers covered every V and J gene segment, and in the second PCR, barcodes and Illumina adapters were added. An Illumina instrument was used to sequence the CDR3 libraries. Per the source publication's procedure: The analysis drew on both the pipelines supplied by the vendor and custom analysis of the raw data in R/Bioconductor running R version 3.3.0. Clonality, which ranges from 0 to 1, was calculated as the inverse of the normalised Shannon entropy across all productive clones. High-frequency clones were defined as the share of the repertoire taken up by the top 100 clones, keeping only clones that passed a 95% confidence test. Repertoire diversity was measured with the Simpson index, and overlap between samples was measured with the Morisita-Horn index. In its TCRdb copy, this immuneACCESS table keeps in-frame sequences only and misses some clones. Where compared with another copy, unresolved V genes explain less than half of these, and the others have no known cause. That table gives V, J and clone size, and the DNA gave D and trimming. The sample table lists about 14,000 clones, around four fifths of them with a count of one. The top ten hold about 6.8% of the sample.

Germline trimming: 4 bases from V, 5 bases from J; junction bases outside gene matches: 11. There are 15 amino acids in the CDR3, from cysteine to phenylalanine inclusive. Only the CDR3 DNA stays, 45 bases, in frame from base 1. Via the germline V gene (reference sequence), CDR1 is GTSNPN and CDR2 SVGIG. Adults with ileal or ileocolonic Crohn's disease and an indication for ileocolonic resection were eligible for inclusion. Before DNA extraction, whole ileal mucosal biopsies were kept frozen at -80 degrees C. Genomic DNA was extracted from frozen whole biopsies using a TRizol-based method and was quantified with a NanoDrop 2000 spectrophotometer.

The sequence links TRBV30 to TRBJ1-5, with 7 bases in between that match TRBD1. This receptor was identified in an adult with Crohn's disease. Sequences were obtained from ileal tissue. The nucleotide sequence reads TGTGCCTGGAATGGAAAGGGACAGAGGGATCAGCCCCAGCATTTT. This yields the protein CAWNGKGQRDQPQHF.